What follows describes a single TCR beta chain. The data were obtained in a study of shared clonotypes between healthy human individuals. The naive CD8 population came from CD45RO-negative cells selected for CCR7, without terminally differentiated effector memory CD45RA+ cells. The germline V gene has CDR1 MDHEN and CDR2 SYDVKM. There are 15 residues in the CDR3. The V end was cut by 4 bases, the J end by 2 bases, with 14 bases between. Profiling relied on immunoSEQ multiplex PCR, and the TCRdb table lists in-frame clones only, not all of them. The table shows about 2.1 million clones, with 80% to 95% occurring only once.

This TCR was sampled from a man younger than 35 in good health. Some clones in this sample may be carry-over from other donors' samples. This sequence joins TRBV28 and TRBJ1-1, with D unresolved. Sample: naive CD8+ T cells from PBMCs. The CDR3 DNA sequence: TGTGCCAGCAGTTCCGACACCTACTTCAACACTGAAGCTTTCTTT. Translation: CASSSDTYFNTEAFF.